This T cell receptor (beta chain) was found in a study of human T cells and chemical hapten exposure. Study-wide background: On roughly 2 cm by roughly 2 cm of upper inner arm skin, sensitization was performed with 2% DPC. On the upper back, patch tests were applied with 0.01% DPC and read at 6 days. Study conclusions and caveats: Versus controls, expanded TCRs had significantly more large CDR3 similarity clusters.

The sample's time point: patch test 2, 6 weeks after DPC sensitization. Treatment described: therapeutic diphenylcyclopropenone sensitization with weekly scalp DPC. Unseparated into fractions, whole blood served as the source from which total RNA was extracted. This clonotype was counted only a few times. Its antigen is as yet unknown. MiXCR, applied by TCRdb to the RACE reads, yields one record per CDR3 protein. This repertoire shows around 42,000 distinct CDR3 sequences, more than 9% found once; its top ten account for 13% to 15%. The sample consisted of whole blood, taken in connection with sensitization to the hapten diphenylcyclopropenone (DPC). This TCR came from a woman between 25 and 40 years old with alopecia areata. Some clones in this sample may be carry-over from other donors' samples.

In DNA, the CDR3 is TGTGCCAGCAGCTTAACGGGACTAGTACAAGAGACCCAGTACTTC. Translating gives CASSLTGLVQETQYF. The chain couples TRBV7-3 to TRBJ2-5, with 8 bases matching TRBD2. V was pared by 0 bases and J by 2 bases, with 2 bases of the junction left unmatched. This CDR3 spans 15 amino acids. Germline assignment: CDR1 SGHTA and CDR2 FQGTGA.